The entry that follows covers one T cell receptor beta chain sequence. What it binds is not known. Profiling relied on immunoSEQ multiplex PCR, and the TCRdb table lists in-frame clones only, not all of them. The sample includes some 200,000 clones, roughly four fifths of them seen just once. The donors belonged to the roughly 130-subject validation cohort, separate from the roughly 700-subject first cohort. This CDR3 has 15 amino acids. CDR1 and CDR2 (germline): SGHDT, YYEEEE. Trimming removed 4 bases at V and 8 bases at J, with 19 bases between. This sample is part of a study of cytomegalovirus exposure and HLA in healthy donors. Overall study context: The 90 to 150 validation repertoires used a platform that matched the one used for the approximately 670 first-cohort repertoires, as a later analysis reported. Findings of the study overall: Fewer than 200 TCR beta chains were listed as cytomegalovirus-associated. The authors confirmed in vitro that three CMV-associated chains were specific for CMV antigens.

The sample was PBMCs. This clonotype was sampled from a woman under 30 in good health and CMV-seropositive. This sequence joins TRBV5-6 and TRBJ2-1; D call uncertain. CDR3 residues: CASSPTPSTWDEQFF. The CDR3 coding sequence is TGTGCCAGCAGCCCTACTCCTTCGACTTGGGATGAGCAGTTCTTC.